The entry below gives a single T cell receptor beta chain sequence along with its context. The sample is drawn from a study of patients and donors after allogeneic stem cell transplantation. TCRdb itself ran the RT-PCR reads through MiXCR, one entry per CDR3 protein. This sample has approximately 200,000 distinct CDR3 sequences, with about 37% found just once. V gave up 2 bases and J gave up 4 bases; unmatched junction bases: 6. The germline V gene has CDR1 SEHNR and CDR2 FQNEAQ (reference sequence). CDR3 length: 15 amino acids. This receptor was identified in a human donor who was either an allogeneic HSCT recipient or a stem cell or donor lymphocyte infusion donor (not recorded which). It is not recorded whose cells these are; they may come from a transplant donor. The sample was blood, either unsorted or a sorted T cell fraction (not recorded which). This chain connects TRBV7-9 to TRBJ1-2; 8 positions match TRBD1. This CDR3 reads CASSLLSDRGYGYTF. The CDR3 nucleotides read TGTGCCAGCAGCTTACTCAGCGACAGGGGCTATGGCTACACCTTC.